The 26 T cell receptor beta chains reported below all come from one sample, sequenced in a study of cytomegalovirus exposure and HLA in healthy donors. The PCR contained 60 Vbeta and 13 Jbeta primers. Repertoires were generated with immunoSEQ multiplex PCR, while TCRdb's copy carries only in-frame clones and drops some. The sample consists of fewer than 200,000 clones, roughly 82% of them appearing once. Sequencing input: PBMCs. Receptors were obtained from a girl aged 2 to 9 in good health and CMV-seropositive.

The chain uses TRBV6-5 and TRBJ1-2; 8 positions match TRBD1. The CDR3 is 15 residues long. V shed 2 bases, J shed 4 bases, and the junction held 6 bases outside the gene matches. CDR1 and CDR2 from the germline V gene are MNHEY and SVGAGI. CDR3 region: CASSYVRDRTYGYTF. The CDR3 DNA follows: TGTGCCAGCAGTTACGTCCGGGACAGGACCTATGGCTACACCTTC.

The V call is TRBV5-1, the J call TRBJ1-1, with D maybe TRBD1 (5 bases). Trimming removed 5 bases from V and 1 base from J, with 15 bases in between. This CDR3 contains 15 residues. The V gene's germline CDR1 is SGHRS and CDR2 YFSETQ. The CDR3 DNA reads as TGCGCCAGCAGAGGGACTTCCTTATCGAACACTGAAGCTTTCTTT. Encoded protein: CASRGTSLSNTEAFF.

The J gene is TRBJ2-1, the V gene TRBV15; D possibly corresponds to TRBD1 (5 bases). Germline V lookup: CDR1 LNHNV, CDR2 YYDKDF (reference sequence). Trimming took 0 bases from V and 12 from J, leaving 15 bases between them. This CDR3 region has 14 residues. Written as DNA, the CDR3 is TGTGCCACCAGCAGAGAGGCCTCCCAAAGGGGGCAGTTCTTC. Protein: CATSREASQRGQFF.

This clone came up a few times. The chain employs TRBV5-1 and TRBJ2-2; D is ambiguous. Germline loops: CDR1 SGHRS, CDR2 YFSETQ. V was shortened by 2 bases and J by 1 base, with 3 bases between the two germline ends. This CDR3 spans 13 amino acids. The CDR3 sequence is CASSLQNTGELFF. In nucleotides, the CDR3 is TGCGCCAGCAGCTTACAGAACACCGGGGAGCTGTTTTTT. Combining the CDR3 with reference TRBV5-1 and TRBJ2-2 gives the whole variable domain KAGVTQTPRYLIKTRGQQVTLSCSPISGHRSVSWYQQTPGQGLQFLFEYFSETQRNKGNFPGRFSGRQFSNSRSEMNVSTLELGDSALYLCASSLQNTGELFFGEGSRLTVL.

This rearrangement joins TRBV11-1 to TRBJ2-2; 11 bases fit TRBD1. Germline V CDR1 and CDR2: SGHAT, FQDESV (reference sequence). CDR3 length: 17 amino acids. The junction had 9 bases not matched to a gene; V was cut back by 3 bases and J by 6 bases. The CDR3 sequence is CASSFPRDRGSPGELFF. CDR3 nucleotide sequence: TGTGCCAGCAGCTTCCCCCGGGACAGGGGGAGTCCCGGGGAGCTGTTTTTT.

This chain joins TRBV10-3 and TRBJ2-7; D gene ambiguous. Deletions cut 0 bases from V and 1 base from J, with 10 bases between. This CDR3 region has 15 residues. Germline CDR1 and CDR2: ENHRY and SYGVKD. The CDR3 region has the DNA TGTGCCATCAGTGAGTCTCTAGTTCTATCCTACGAGCAGTACTTC. Protein sequence: CAISESLVLSYEQYF.

V is TRBV9 and J is TRBJ2-1; 8 nucleotides line up with TRBD2. CDR1 is SGDLS and CDR2 is YYNGEE in the germline V gene. This CDR3 is 15 amino acids long. Trimming at V came to 0 bases and at J to 12 bases, leaving 11 bases not matched to a gene. The chain's CDR3 is CASSVGLAGAVRQFF. The CDR3 DNA reads as TGTGCCAGCAGCGTAGGTCTAGCGGGCGCCGTCAGGCAGTTCTTC.

This clone was observed a few times. The chain joins TRBV5-5 to TRBJ1-4, with a tentative D call TRBD1 (6 bases). This CDR3 is 15 amino acids long. Germline V gene lookup returns CDR1 SGHKS and CDR2 YYEKEE (reference sequence). The V gene lost 5 bases and the J gene lost 8 bases, with 19 bases spanning the gap. The CDR3 reads CASSRIGGPGEKLFF. The CDR3 DNA reads as TGTGCCAGCAGTCGTATCGGGGGGCCCGGAGAAAAACTGTTTTTT.

This clone was observed a few times. The V call is TRBV5-1, the J call TRBJ1-1, with D maybe TRBD1 (6 bases). V lost 4 bases and J 1 base, leaving 17 bases between the germline ends. The CDR3 runs to 16 residues. Germline assignment: CDR1 SGHRS and CDR2 YFSETQ. This chain's CDR3 is CASSPIQGRRNTEAFF. The CDR3 DNA sequence: TGCGCCAGCAGCCCGATACAGGGACGGAGGAACACTGAAGCTTTCTTT.

The chain links TRBV7-8 to TRBJ1-6; 8 bases map to TRBD1. There are 17 residues in the CDR3. Germline CDR1 SGHVS, CDR2 FQNEAQ. V lost 3 bases and J lost 9; bases outside the gene matches: 13. The CDR3 sequence is CASSLTGESAQLSPLHF. CDR3 DNA sequence: TGTGCCAGCAGCTTGACAGGGGAATCCGCACAGCTTTCACCCCTCCACTTT.

The table lists this clone with a few counts. CDR3 nucleotides: TGCGCCAGCAGCCCAGGGAAGGCCAGCGGGGAGCTGTTTTTT. Translation: CASSPGKASGELFF. The chain links TRBV10-1 to TRBJ2-2, with D possibly matching TRBD1 (5 bases). Germline CDR1 WNHNN, CDR2 SYGVQD (reference sequence). The CDR3 extends over 14 amino acids. V shed 6 bases and J shed 7 bases, with 15 bases lying between them.

The CDR3 nucleotides are TGTGCCAGCATCAAAAGGGCAGGGCTCACTGAAGCTTTCTTT. Translated: CASIKRAGLTEAFF. The J gene is TRBJ1-1, the V gene TRBV27; D is possibly TRBD1 (5 bases). Germline V lookup: CDR1 MNHEY, CDR2 SMNVEV (reference sequence). V lost 7 bases to trimming and J lost 4 bases, with 16 bases between them. The CDR3 length is 14 residues.

J is TRBJ2-1 and V is TRBV11-3; 12 bases match TRBD1. CDR1 and CDR2 from the germline V gene are SGHNT and YENEEA. The CDR3 spans 17 residues. Losses at the gene ends were 1 base for V and 9 bases for J; bases not matched to a gene: 10. The CDR3 DNA reads TGTGCCAGCAGCTTAGGCCCTACGGGACAGGGGGCGTCTGAGCAGTTCTTC. Translation gives CASSLGPTGQGASEQFF.

This clone is a singleton in its sample. CDR3 DNA sequence: TGTGCCAGCAGCCTAAACGGTGTGAACCAAGAGACCCAGTACTTC. It translates to CASSLNGVNQETQYF. J is TRBJ2-5 and V is TRBV7-2; D is unresolved. Trimming took 5 bases from V and 0 from J, leaving 13 bases between them. The CDR3 is 15 residues long. CDR1 and CDR2 (germline): SGHTA, FQGNSA.

For the CDR3, the DNA is TGCGCCAGCAGCCAAATACCTAGCGGGGGAACCACAGATACGCAGTATTTT. Protein: CASSQIPSGGTTDTQYF. The V and J genes are TRBV5-1 and TRBJ2-3, with 10 bases matching TRBD2. Germline CDR1 is SGHRS and CDR2 is YFSETQ. The V gene end was trimmed by 4 bases and the J gene end by 2 bases; junction bases not matched to a gene: 10. The CDR3 is 17 amino acids.

The V gene is TRBV30, the J gene TRBJ1-1; no firm D call. Between the trimmed V and J ends, which lost 2 bases and 2 bases, there was a span of 9 bases. In germline, CDR1 is GTSNPN, CDR2 SVGIG (reference sequence). The CDR3 runs 13 residues. CDR3 amino acids: CAWSKTRNTEAFF. The CDR3 nucleotides read TGTGCCTGGAGTAAAACAAGAAACACTGAAGCTTTCTTT.

This clone came up once. The V call is TRBV6-5, the J call TRBJ1-1, with 7 bases identical to TRBD1. Germline CDR1 and CDR2: MNHEY and SVGAGI. V lost 4 bases and J lost 8; bases outside the gene matches: 10. This CDR3 region has 14 residues. Here the CDR3 DNA reads TGTGCCAGCAGTTGGCGACAGGGACCCGACGAAGCTTTCTTT. It codes for CASSWRQGPDEAFF.

CDR3 in DNA: TGTGCCAGCAGCTCGATAGCGGGGCCCCTCGCCGAGCAGTACTTC. This translates into CASSSIAGPLAEQYF. V gene TRBV9 combines with J gene TRBJ2-7; 8 nucleotides line up with TRBD2. Germline lookup yields CDR1 SGDLS and CDR2 YYNGEE. The CDR3 runs to 15 residues. V was clipped by 4 bases and J by 6 bases; unmatched bases: 12.

This sequence joins TRBV7-9 and TRBJ2-5; a possible D gene is TRBD2 (6 bases). The germline V and J ends were trimmed by 3 bases and 5 bases, with 10 bases remaining between them. The CDR3 covers 13 residues. The V gene's germline CDR1 is SEHNR and CDR2 FQNEAQ (reference sequence). The CDR3 sequence is CASSFPGLETQYF. The DNA of the CDR3 is TGTGCCAGCAGCTTCCCGGGACTTGAGACCCAGTACTTC.

V gene TRBV2 combines with J gene TRBJ2-7, with D perhaps matching TRBD2 (5 bases). The CDR3 has 14 residues. Germline V gene sequence: CDR1 SNHLY, CDR2 FYNNEI. Trimming cost V 4 bases and J 4 bases, with 14 bases left between them. For the CDR3, the DNA is TGTGCCAGCAGTGGAGAGGGCGGCCTATACGAGCAGTACTTC. The encoded protein is CASSGEGGLYEQYF.

CDR3 amino acids: CASSEELGPAPGGYGYTF. The CDR3 DNA reads TGTGCCAGCAGTGAAGAGTTAGGACCGGCCCCCGGAGGCTATGGCTACACCTTC. The chain has TRBV25-1 and TRBJ1-2; D unclear. Trimming took 2 bases from V and 4 from J, leaving 23 bases between them. The CDR3 runs 18 residues. Germline CDR1 is MGHDK and CDR2 is SYGVNS.

This clone has a single count. This chain connects TRBV5-6 to TRBJ2-3; TRBD2 aligns across 8 bases. The germline CDR1 and CDR2 sequences are SGHDT and YYEEEE. With 0 bases clipped from V and 8 bases from J, the junction kept 5 bases outside the gene matches. This CDR3 spans 14 amino acids. CDR3 sequence (DNA): TGTGCCAGCAGCTTGGATGACGGGAGGGGTACGCAGTATTTT. This gives the protein CASSLDDGRGTQYF.

CDR3 DNA sequence: TGTGCCAGCAGCAAACCGGGGTTGAACACTGAAGCTTTCTTT. As protein: CASSKPGLNTEAFF. The rearrangement links TRBV6-5 to TRBJ1-1, with D unclear. The V gene's germline CDR1 is MNHEY and CDR2 SVGAGI. V was cut by 6 bases and J by 0 bases, with 11 bases left in between. This CDR3 region has 14 residues.

The V and J genes are TRBV9 and TRBJ2-1, with 10 nucleotides matching TRBD1. The CDR3 consists of 15 residues. V shed 2 bases, J shed 10 bases, and the junction held 9 bases outside the gene matches. The germline CDR1 and CDR2 sequences are SGDLS and YYNGEE. In DNA, the CDR3 is TGTGCCAGCAGCGTGGGACAGGGGCTCCCTGGGGAGCAGTTCTTC. Translation: CASSVGQGLPGEQFF.

This chain uses TRBV13 with TRBJ1-3, with 7 bases that match TRBD1. CDR1 is PRHDT and CDR2 is FYEKMQ in the germline V gene (reference sequence). The CDR3 covers 16 residues. J gave up 4 bases and V 4 bases, and 10 bases lay outside the gene matches. The DNA for the CDR3 is TGTGCCAGCAGCTCCCTGGGTGGGACAGAAGGAAACACCATATATTTT. It encodes CASSSLGGTEGNTIYF.

This CDR3 is CASSEGRDGETQYF. CDR3 sequence (DNA): TGTGCCAGCAGTGAGGGCAGGGATGGAGAGACCCAGTACTTC. V gene TRBV2 combines with J gene TRBJ2-5; D may be TRBD1 (5 bases). The germline V gene encodes CDR1 SNHLY and CDR2 FYNNEI. This CDR3 comprises 14 residues. V lost 3 bases, J lost 4 bases, and 12 bases lay in between.